These 10 T cell receptor beta chains came from one sample sequenced in a study of blood T cell repertoires in COVID-19. Clones were sequenced by immunoSEQ multiplex PCR, and TCRdb holds only the in-frame ones, with some missing. This sample has 85,000 or so clones, with about 96% found just once. Sequenced input: peripheral blood. These receptors all come from a human donor with active COVID-19. The donor label of this sample is uncertain.

The rearrangement joins TRBV10-2 to TRBJ1-1; tentative D call: TRBD1 (6 bases). This CDR3 is built from 15 residues. V was shortened by 6 bases and J by 0 bases, with 14 bases between the two germline ends. Looked up from germline, CDR1 is WSHSY and CDR2 is SAAADI. CDR3 loop: CASRGQWGLNTEAFF. DNA of the CDR3: TGCGCCAGCAGGGGACAATGGGGGCTGAACACTGAAGCTTTCTTT.

The chain has TRBV5-1 and TRBJ2-3; perhaps TRBD1 as D (6 bases). The CDR3 length is 13 residues. V was clipped by 2 bases and J by 4 bases, with 8 bases between them. Germline lookup yields CDR1 SGHRS and CDR2 YFSETQ. The CDR3 spells CASSFEGADTQYF. For the CDR3, the DNA is TGCGCCAGCAGCTTTGAGGGGGCAGATACGCAGTATTTT.

V is TRBV7-9 and J is TRBJ2-1, with D tentatively TRBD1 (5 bases). V lost 5 bases and J lost 5, with 22 bases in between. The CDR3 runs to 17 residues. CDR1 SEHNR and CDR2 FQNEAQ come from the germline V gene (reference sequence). The CDR3 sequence is CASSAILRGLDDNEQFF. The CDR3 nucleotides read TGTGCCAGCAGCGCCATCTTAAGGGGCCTGGATGACAATGAGCAGTTCTTC.

This clone occurred once. The V call is TRBV6-5, the J call TRBJ2-1, with 7 bases identical to TRBD2. The germline V gene encodes CDR1 MNHEY and CDR2 SVGAGI. The J segment lost 4 bases and the V segment lost 6 bases, leaving 3 bases of the junction unmatched. This CDR3 spans 13 amino acids. The CDR3 region is CASRAGRYNEQFF. The CDR3 DNA sequence: TGTGCCAGCAGAGCGGGACGATACAATGAGCAGTTCTTC.

V is TRBV7-8 and J is TRBJ2-3, with 12 bases lining up with TRBD2. V shed 5 bases and J 3 bases; nucleotides not matched to a gene: 9. This CDR3 is 17 amino acids long. Germline CDR1 is SGHVS and CDR2 is FQNEAQ. This chain's CDR3 is CASSESSGGAGTDTQYF. CDR3 nucleotide sequence: TGTGCCAGCAGCGAATCTAGCGGGGGGGCTGGGACAGATACGCAGTATTTT. Supplemented by reference TRBV7-8 and TRBJ2-3, the full variable domain reads GAGVSQSPRYKVAKRGQDVALRCDPISGHVSLFWYQQALGQGPEFLTYFQNEAQLDKSGLPSDRFFAERPEGSVSTLKIQRTQQEDSAVYLCASSESSGGAGTDTQYFGPGTRLTVL.

This chain connects TRBV4-3 to TRBJ1-2, with D possibly TRBD1 on 5 matching bases. Between the trimmed V and J ends, which lost 0 bases and 0 bases, there was a span of 14 bases. Per germline, CDR1 LGHNA and CDR2 YSLEER. CDR3 size: 17 residues. The CDR3 loop is CASSQDPPGLSNYGYTF. The DNA for the CDR3 is TGCGCCAGCAGCCAAGATCCGCCAGGGTTGTCTAACTATGGCTACACCTTC.

The rearrangement uses TRBV29-1 and TRBJ2-2, with TRBD1 as a possible D gene (5 bases). Trimming cost V 5 bases and J 2 bases, with 12 bases left between them. The CDR3 runs 14 residues. Germline CDR1 SQVTM, CDR2 ANQGSEA. DNA for the CDR3: TGCAGCGTTAGTTCCGGACACAACACCGGGGAGCTGTTTTTT. Encoded protein: CSVSSGHNTGELFF.

The chain recombines TRBV3-1 (or the pseudogene TRBV3-2) with TRBJ2-5; 12 nucleotides match TRBD2. CDR1 LGHDT and CDR2 YNNKEL come from the germline V gene (reference sequence). The V gene end was trimmed by 5 bases and the J gene end by 5 bases; junction bases not matched to a gene: 6. The CDR3 extends over 15 amino acids. In DNA, the CDR3 is TGTGCCAGCAGCTCTAGCGGGAGGGCCTGGGAGACCCAGTACTTC. Translated: CASSSSGRAWETQYF.

This clone was seen just once. This rearrangement joins TRBV7-6 to TRBJ2-7; a possible D gene is TRBD1 (5 bases). The V gene's germline CDR1 is SGHVS and CDR2 FNYEAQ. V dropped 4 bases and J dropped 7 bases, with 23 bases sitting between them. The CDR3 contains 16 residues. The CDR3 DNA reads as TGTGCCAGCAGCTCAAACACCCCTAGGGGATTAGGGGAGCAGTACTTC. Translation gives CASSSNTPRGLGEQYF.

J is TRBJ1-4 and V is TRBV7-2; D may be TRBD1 (5 bases). Per germline, CDR1 SGHTA and CDR2 FQGNSA. The CDR3 length is 19 residues. Trimming took off 4 bases at V and 8 bases at J, with 29 bases between the two ends. The CDR3 bases are TGTGCCAGCAGCTCACGAGACGGGGGGGTTCTGAGGGCAAAAGAAAAACTGTTTTTT. This codes for CASSSRDGGVLRAKEKLFF.